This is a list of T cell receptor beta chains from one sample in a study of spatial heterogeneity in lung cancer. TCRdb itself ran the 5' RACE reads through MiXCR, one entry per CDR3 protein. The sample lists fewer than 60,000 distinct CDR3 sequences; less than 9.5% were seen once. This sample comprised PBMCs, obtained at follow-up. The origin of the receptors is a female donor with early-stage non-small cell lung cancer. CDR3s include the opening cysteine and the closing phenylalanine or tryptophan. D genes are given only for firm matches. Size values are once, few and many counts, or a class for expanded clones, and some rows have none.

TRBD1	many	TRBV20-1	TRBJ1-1	TGCAGTGCTACACAGGGGGAAAAAGCTTTCTTT	CSATQGEKAFF
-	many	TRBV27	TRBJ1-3	TGTGCCAGCAGTTTCGACAGATCCTCTGGAAACACCATATATTTT	CASSFDRSSGNTIYF
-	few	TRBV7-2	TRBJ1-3	TGTGCCAGCAGACAAGGAAACACCATATATTTT	CASRQGNTIYF
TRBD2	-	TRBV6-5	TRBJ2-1	TGTGCCAGCACCGGGAGGGAGCACAATGAGCAGTTCTTC	CASTGREHNEQFF
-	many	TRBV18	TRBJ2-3	TGTGCCAGCTCACCAAGTGCCCTAGGATCGGGCCCAGATACGCAGTATTTT	CASSPSALGSGPDTQYF
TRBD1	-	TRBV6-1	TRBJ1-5	TGTGCCAGCAGGACCCTCGGGACAGTCAATCAGCCCCAGCATTTT	CASRTLGTVNQPQHF
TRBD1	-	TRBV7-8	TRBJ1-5	TGTGCCAGCAGCTTTCGACAGGGCCTCCATCAGCCCCAGCATTTT	CASSFRQGLHQPQHF
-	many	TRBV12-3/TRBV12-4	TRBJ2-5	TGTGCCAGCAGAAGGGGCTCGCAAGAGACCCAGTACTTC	CASRRGSQETQYF
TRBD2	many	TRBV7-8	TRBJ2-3	TGTGCCAGCAGCGGGCGGACTAGCGGGGCGACAGATACGCAGTATTTT	CASSGRTSGATDTQYF
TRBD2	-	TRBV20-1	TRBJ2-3	TGCAGTGCTAGTAGGACTAGCGGGGGCACAGATACGCAGTATTTT	CSASRTSGGTDTQYF
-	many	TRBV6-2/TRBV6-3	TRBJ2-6	TGTGCCAGCTCCGGGGCAACTGGGGCCAACGTCCTGACTTTC	CASSGATGANVLTF
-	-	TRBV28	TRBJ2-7	TGTGCCAGCAGTTTATTAGGGATAGGGGCGAGGGAGCAGTACTTC	CASSLLGIGAREQYF
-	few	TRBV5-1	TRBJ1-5	TGCGCCAGCAGCTCGAAATTAGGGTTCGGCGACAATCAGCCCCAGCATTTT	CASSSKLGFGDNQPQHF
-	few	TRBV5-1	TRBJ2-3	TGCGCCAGCAGCCAAATCCGCAGGGACGATACGCAGTATTTT	CASSQIRRDDTQYF
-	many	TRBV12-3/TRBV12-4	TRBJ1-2	TGTGCCAGCACCCCGGGACTCCAGTCGGGAGGCTACACCTTC	CASTPGLQSGGYTF
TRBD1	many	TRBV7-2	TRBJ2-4	TGTGCCAGCAGCTCCGGACAGGCGGCCAAAAACATTCAGTACTTC	CASSSGQAAKNIQYF
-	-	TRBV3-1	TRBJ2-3	TGTGCCAGCAGCCAGGCAGTTGGCACAGATACGCAGTATTTT	CASSQAVGTDTQYF
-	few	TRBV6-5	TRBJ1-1	TGTGCCAGCATCCCCCCCGGGAGGGGCGGCACTGAAGCTTTCTTT	CASIPPGRGGTEAFF
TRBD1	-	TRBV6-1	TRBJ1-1	TGTGCCAGCAGTTTATCCGGGACAGGGAACACTGAAGCTTTCTTT	CASSLSGTGNTEAFF
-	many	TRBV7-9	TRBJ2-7	TGTGCCAGCAGCTTGACAGGAATTCCCTACGAGCAGTACTTC	CASSLTGIPYEQYF
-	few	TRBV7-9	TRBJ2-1	TGTGCCAGCAGCTTAGCGCGGCAGCCCGCCAATGAGCAGTTCTTC	CASSLARQPANEQFF
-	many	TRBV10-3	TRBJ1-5	TGTGCCATCAGTGAGGAGGACACAGGAGATCTTCAGCCCCAGCATTTT	CAISEEDTGDLQPQHF
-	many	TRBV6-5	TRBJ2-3	TGTGCCAGCAGGAGACCCCAGGGCACAGATACGCAGTATTTT	CASRRPQGTDTQYF
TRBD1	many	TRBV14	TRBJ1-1	TGTGCCAGCAGCCGAGCCGGACAGGGGAGAACTGAAGCTTTCTTT	CASSRAGQGRTEAFF
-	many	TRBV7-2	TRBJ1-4	TGTGCCAGCACCTATGGGGGCTCCAGAGTTGAAAAACTGTTTTTT	CASTYGGSRVEKLFF
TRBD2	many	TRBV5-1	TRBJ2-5	TGCGCCAGCAGCTTAGGGATAGCGGGACAAGAGACCCAGTACTTC	CASSLGIAGQETQYF
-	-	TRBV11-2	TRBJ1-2	TGTGCCAGCAGCTTTAAGTGGGGCGGCAGCGAGGGCTACACCTTC	CASSFKWGGSEGYTF